Listed below are T cell receptor beta chains from one sample, sequenced in a study of cytomegalovirus exposure and HLA in healthy donors. The data were produced by immunoSEQ multiplex PCR, yet TCRdb's version contains in-frame clones alone and is incomplete. The sample has over 150,000 clones, over 65% seen once. The sample consisted of PBMCs. These TCRs come from a woman in her twenties or thirties in good health and CMV-seropositive. Each CDR3 is given with its conserved first and last residue. The D gene is left open where the match is weak. For some rows the clone size is stated as once, few or many, or as a class when expanded; others skip it.

J	D	size	V	CDR3	DNA
TRBJ2-7	TRBD1	NA	TRBV13	CASSIRDSRLQYF	TGTGCCAGCAGCATCCGGGACAGTAGGCTCCAGTACTTC
TRBJ1-5	TRBD1	NA	TRBV6-1	CASSGNRGVGQPQHF	TGTGCCAGCAGTGGAAACAGGGGAGTCGGGCAGCCCCAGCATTTT
TRBJ2-7	NA	NA	TRBV5-6	CASSPTGLHEQYF	TGTGCCAGCAGCCCCACAGGTCTCCACGAGCAGTACTTC
TRBJ2-5	TRBD1	NA	TRBV7-8	CASSLVAGTGGSETQYF	TGTGCCAGCAGCTTGGTTGCCGGGACAGGGGGCTCGGAGACCCAGTACTTC
TRBJ1-1	NA	NA	TRBV19	CASVTGINVNTEAFF	TGTGCCAGTGTTACAGGGATAAATGTGAACACTGAAGCTTTCTTT
TRBJ2-7	TRBD1	few	TRBV4-1	CASSPGTGGPSLEQYF	TGCGCCAGCAGCCCAGGGACAGGGGGCCCGTCCCTCGAGCAGTACTTC
TRBJ2-2	NA	once	TRBV27	CASSFGIANTGELFF	TGTGCCAGCAGTTTCGGGATCGCGAACACCGGGGAGCTGTTTTTT
TRBJ2-2	NA	NA	TRBV7-9	CASSLLSGELFF	TGTGCCAGCAGCCTCTTATCCGGGGAGCTGTTTTTT
TRBJ1-2	NA	NA	TRBV11-3	CASSSQSGAYGYTF	TGTGCCAGCAGCTCTCAAAGTGGGGCTTATGGCTACACCTTC
TRBJ1-2	TRBD1	few	TRBV6-1	CASSAGQGAGYTF	TGTGCCAGCAGTGCTGGACAGGGGGCTGGCTACACCTTC
TRBJ2-7	TRBD1	few	TRBV5-4	CASSLGQGGVYEQYF	TGTGCCAGCAGCTTGGGACAGGGGGGGGTCTACGAGCAGTACTTC
TRBJ2-3	NA	NA	TRBV28	CASSLGQDRATDTQYF	TGTGCCAGCAGTTTGGGCCAAGACAGAGCCACAGATACGCAGTATTTT
TRBJ1-1	NA	NA	TRBV15	CATSRDKNTEAFF	TGTGCCACCAGCAGAGATAAGAACACTGAAGCTTTCTTT
TRBJ1-1	TRBD1	NA	TRBV2	CASSEDRGLGTEAFF	TGTGCCAGCAGTGAAGACAGGGGACTCGGCACTGAAGCTTTCTTT
TRBJ2-2	NA	NA	TRBV5-4	CASSLGAGNTGELFF	TGTGCCAGCAGCTTGGGTGCGGGAAACACCGGGGAGCTGTTTTTT
TRBJ2-7	TRBD2	once	TRBV5-1	CASSLGTREGEQYF	TGCGCCAGCAGCCTGGGAACTAGGGAGGGCGAGCAGTACTTC
TRBJ1-4	NA	NA	TRBV11-3	CASSMTAPWGEKLFF	TGTGCCAGCAGCATGACAGCTCCCTGGGGAGAAAAACTGTTTTTT
TRBJ2-3	TRBD2	NA	TRBV2	CASTDGGFTDTQYF	TGTGCCAGCACCGACGGGGGGTTCACAGATACGCAGTATTTT
TRBJ2-1	TRBD2	NA	TRBV5-1	CASSSSLEAGGQFF	TGCGCCAGCAGCTCCAGCCTAGAAGCGGGGGGGCAGTTCTTC
TRBJ2-1	NA	NA	TRBV5-1	CASSTSGTNGNEQFF	TGCGCCAGCAGCACCTCCGGGACAAACGGCAATGAGCAGTTCTTC
TRBJ2-1	TRBD1	NA	TRBV19	CASSISGTGYEQFF	TGTGCCAGTAGTATTTCCGGGACAGGGTATGAGCAGTTCTTC
TRBJ2-5	NA	NA	TRBV14	CASSQVGGQGETQYF	TGTGCCAGCAGCCAAGTCGGGGGGCAAGGAGAGACCCAGTACTTC
TRBJ2-7	TRBD1	NA	TRBV5-5	CASSLSGTDTYEQYF	TGTGCCAGCAGCTTGTCGGGGACAGATACCTACGAGCAGTACTTC
TRBJ2-3	TRBD2	NA	TRBV2	CASSYESKRGDSGVTQYF	TGTGCCAGCAGCTATGAAAGCAAACGAGGTGATAGCGGGGTTACGCAGTATTTT
TRBJ2-1	NA	NA	TRBV6-1	CASNTPGLINEQFF	TGTGCCAGCAATACCCCGGGACTTATTAATGAGCAGTTCTTC
TRBJ2-6	NA	few	TRBV30	CASGGQLSGANVLTF	TGTGCCTCTGGTGGACAGCTCTCTGGGGCCAACGTCCTGACTTTC
TRBJ2-7	NA	NA	TRBV11-2	CASSLGPGTYEQYF	TGTGCCAGCAGCTTAGGCCCGGGTACCTACGAGCAGTACTTC
TRBJ1-4	TRBD1	few	TRBV19	CASRSQGFGEKLFF	TGTGCCAGTAGGTCACAGGGGTTCGGAGAAAAACTGTTTTTT